This entry is about one TCR beta chain. The antigen is not known. This record belongs to a study of CD8 T cells in Susac syndrome. Background on the study: Blood was drawn from patients with Susac syndrome. At that point, they were therapy-naive, on corticosteroids, or on intravenous immunoglobulin alone. Study-level points and caveats: Expansion of clones was not seen in the CD4+ T cell repertoires of Susac syndrome.

Random-hexamer reverse transcription was applied to about 0.45 to 1 ug RNA. MiXCR, applied by TCRdb to the immunoSEQ multiplex PCR reads, yields one record per CDR3 protein. This table holds some 170,000 distinct CDR3 sequences, 90% to 95% found once. The CDR3 runs to 13 residues. Germline V lookup: CDR1 DFQATT, CDR2 SNEGSKA (reference sequence). The V end lost 0 bases, the J end lost 9 bases, and 12 bases lay between the germline ends. All included Susac syndrome patients satisfied recently defined diagnostic criteria for definite or probable disease. This clonotype originated in a human donor with Susac syndrome. Sequencing input: CD4+ T cells from PBMCs. This chain links TRBV20-1 with TRBJ2-1; D possibly corresponds to TRBD1 (7 bases). CDR3 nucleotide sequence: TGCAGTGCTAGAGAGGGGGGACAGCCTGAGCAGTTCTTC. It specifies CSAREGGQPEQFF.